These T cell receptor beta chains were read from a single sample in a study of siplizumab effects on memory and regulatory T cells. Clones were sequenced by immunoSEQ multiplex PCR, and TCRdb holds only the in-frame ones, with some missing. The sample yields thousands of clones, 35% to 40% seen once. No antigen has been identified for these receptors. Sequenced input: CFSE-low (dividing) CD8+ T cells sorted from an allogeneic mixed lymphocyte reaction. The receptor source for this set is a human donor in good health; the cells came from an allogeneic mixed lymphocyte reaction. Each CDR3 is given with its conserved first and last residue.

V gene,CDR3 protein
TRBV7-8,CASSPRGPRGHTEAFF
TRBV11-1,CASSLVSNTGELFF
TRBV7-9,CASSLVGHQGIFSPLHF
TRBV7-2,CASSEVGGSSYEQYF
TRBV28,CASSERIEWFF
TRBV29-1,CSVTGGADNEQFF
TRBV9,CASSVDWGSNQPQHF
TRBV4-2,CASSQPRASDGYTF
TRBV29-1,CSVESGYEQYF
TRBV7-9,CASSLEVNTEAFF
TRBV5-4,CASSLVEREQFF
TRBV7-9,CASGPPTRDEQFF
TRBV14,CASSAHGAFSYNEQFF
TRBV7-9,CASSQDSRASKNIQYF
TRBV5-6,CASSFGTGRYQYEQYF
TRBV6-6,CASSTDRGSYEQYF
TRBV29-1,CSVELGDGYNEQFF
TRBV18,CASSPTSGRGRDTQYF
TRBV29-1,CSVAGESYEQYF
TRBV27,CASRAGPYEQYF
TRBV4-1,CASSLNPGELFF
TRBV9,CASSVGGTDTQYF
TRBV4-1,CASSQATSYEQYF
TRBV29-1,CSVADYGYTF
TRBV6-4,CASTRTVYSNQPQHF
TRBV5-8,CASSLGQGGLASYEQYF
TRBV4-1,CASSQDPGSTEAFF
TRBV5-4,CASSLQGYQPQHF
TRBV4-1,CASSQDSSSSYEQYF
TRBV6-6,CASSYVVVYEQYF
TRBV19,CASSVSGRWANEQFF
TRBV30,CAWSVLARSTDTQYF
TRBV5-5,CASSLGTSASYEQYF
TRBV27,CASSFRGSNTEAFF
TRBV27,CASSLTLRSYNEQFF
TRBV4-1,CASSPLTDYRNTEAFF
TRBV4-3,CASSQDHVRGNEQFF
TRBV6-5,CASSTDRGSYEQYF
TRBV12-5,CASGLHTDSGNTIYF
TRBV9,CASSVGGFSEQYF
TRBV19,CASSVTGGSYNEQFF
TRBV28,CASRYPGQGYGYTF
TRBV5-5,CASSLWGAGGADTQYF
TRBV2,CASSGGGPSGANVLTF
TRBV7-2,CASSLESEGEQFF
TRBV7-3,CASAPEAGGEQYF
TRBV7-9,CASSLDPAGVGYNEQFF
TRBV27,CASSQGTARARDTQYF
TRBV11-3,CASSPGSGTYEQYF